The 10 T cell receptor beta chains given below trace back to one sample, sequenced in a study of PD-1 blockade in classical Hodgkin lymphoma. Libraries were prepared by immunoSEQ multiplex PCR; TCRdb keeps only in-frame clonotypes and omits some of them. The sample holds 35,000 to 45,000 clones, 85% to 90% seen once. In every patient, relapse followed autologous stem cell transplantation, while exposure to brentuximab vedotin differed. Sequenced material: peripheral blood mononuclear cells (PBMCs), taken before the second cycle of nivolumab. Receptor source: a human donor with classical Hodgkin lymphoma.

The V call is TRBV11-3, the J call TRBJ2-3; 7 bases fit TRBD1. The CDR3 totals 17 residues. Germline V gives CDR1 SGHNT, CDR2 YENEEA. The V and J ends lost 4 bases and 6 bases, in that order; junction bases with no gene match: 16. The CDR3 sequence: CASSSAQVTGLVDTQYF. In nucleotides, the CDR3 is TGTGCCAGCAGCTCCGCCCAGGTGACAGGGCTGGTGGATACGCAGTATTTT.

This rearrangement joins TRBV6-5 to TRBJ2-5; unclear D gene. The CDR3 sequence is 15 residues long. Deletions cut 1 base from V and 2 bases from J, with 11 bases between. From germline, CDR1 is MNHEY and CDR2 SVGAGI. The CDR3 sequence is CASSYFGRLQETQYF. CDR3 DNA: TGTGCCAGCAGTTACTTCGGACGGCTACAAGAGACCCAGTACTTC.

CDR3 loop: CASSLSAGDTYEQYF. The CDR3, as DNA: TGCGCCAGCAGCTTGTCAGCGGGAGATACCTACGAGCAGTACTTC. V and J are TRBV5-1 and TRBJ2-7, with TRBD2 matching 8 bases. J lost 2 bases, V lost 1 base, and 5 bases had no gene match. Per the germline V gene, CDR1 is SGHRS and CDR2 is YFSETQ. This CDR3 spans 15 amino acids.

The rearrangement uses TRBV19 and TRBJ1-2, with 9 bases that match TRBD1. The V gene end was trimmed by 8 bases and the J gene end by 5 bases; junction bases not matched to a gene: 18. Germline V lookup: CDR1 LNHDA, CDR2 SQIVND (reference sequence). CDR3 size: 17 residues. CDR3 sequence reads: CASVFRDRAKFGYGYTF. CDR3 sequence (DNA): TGTGCCAGTGTATTCCGGGACAGGGCGAAATTTGGTTATGGCTACACCTTC.

The rearrangement joins TRBV5-1 to TRBJ1-3, with 7 nucleotides matching TRBD1. With 4 bases clipped from V and 1 base from J, the junction kept 8 bases outside the gene matches. The CDR3 spans 16 residues. Germline V gene lookup returns CDR1 SGHRS and CDR2 YFSETQ. CDR3 residues: CASSGDRVRSGNTIYF. CDR3 DNA sequence: TGCGCCAGCAGCGGAGACAGGGTCCGGTCTGGAAACACCATATATTTT.

J is TRBJ2-1 and V is TRBV18, with 12 bases that match TRBD2. This CDR3 contains 16 residues. V lost 1 base, J lost 5 bases, and 3 bases stayed unmatched. Germline lookup yields CDR1 KGHSH and CDR2 LQKENI. The DNA for the CDR3 is TGTGCCAGCTCACCACGACTAGCGGGGGATGACAATGAGCAGTTCTTC. It encodes CASSPRLAGDDNEQFF.

This clone was observed once. The J gene is TRBJ1-5, the V gene TRBV2; D might be TRBD1 (6 bases). The CDR3 extends over 15 amino acids. The germline CDR1 and CDR2 sequences are SNHLY and FYNNEI. V gave up 6 bases and J gave up 0 bases, with 12 bases separating them. The CDR3, as DNA: TGTGCCAGCAGGCCAGGGACAACTAGCAATCAGCCCCAGCATTTT. Amino acids: CASRPGTTSNQPQHF.

V usage is TRBV6-6 and J usage is TRBJ2-7; D gene uncertain. The CDR3 is 12 residues long. V was pared by 4 bases and J by 5 bases, with 9 bases between. Germline V gives CDR1 MNHNY, CDR2 SVGAGI (reference sequence). CDR3 residues: CASSSRFNEQYF. CDR3 DNA sequence: TGTGCCAGCAGTTCTAGATTCAACGAGCAGTACTTC.

The chain couples TRBV11-3 to TRBJ1-3; possible D gene TRBD1, 5 bases. Germline V gene data show CDR1 as SGHNT and CDR2 as YENEEA. Trimming pared 5 bases from V and 1 base from J, leaving 18 bases between. The CDR3 sequence is 17 residues long. CDR3 amino acids: CASSPGAGEISGNTIYF. CDR3 nucleotide sequence: TGTGCCAGCAGCCCTGGGGCAGGAGAAATTTCTGGAAACACCATATATTTT.

This chain connects TRBV11-2 to TRBJ1-1; D is perhaps TRBD1 (5 bases). Germline lookup yields CDR1 SGHAT and CDR2 FQNNGV. V lost 3 bases and J lost 5, with 13 bases in between. The CDR3 covers 14 residues. The DNA of the CDR3 is TGTGCCAGCAGCTTTTCGGTACAGGTAACTGAAGCTTTCTTT. Protein: CASSFSVQVTEAFF.